The 16 T cell receptor beta chains in this list originate from one sample, sequenced in a study of blood T cells in healthy people across ages. Primers used in a second PCR of roughly 7 to 12 cycles were a sample-barcoded 5' primer and a J-beta primer mix. TCRdb reprocessed the 5' RACE reads with MiXCR, giving one entry per CDR3 protein. The sample has some 1.7 million distinct CDR3 sequences, roughly 30% seen once; the top ten hold more than 6%. The sequenced sample was blood. All receptors come from a woman aged 30 to 39 in good health.

This clonotype turned up a few times. The chain combines TRBV11-2 with TRBJ2-7, with D possibly being TRBD1 or TRBD2 (5 bases each). Germline V lookup: CDR1 SGHAT, CDR2 FQNNGV. V dropped 6 bases and J dropped 3 bases, with 12 bases sitting between them. This CDR3 region has 13 residues. CDR3 protein: CASSWGPVYEQYF. Here the CDR3 DNA reads TGTGCCAGCAGTTGGGGACCAGTCTACGAGCAGTACTTC.

This clonotype was seen a handful of times. The rearrangement links TRBV9 to TRBJ2-2; no firm D call. CDR3 size: 14 residues. V lost 0 bases to trimming and J lost 0 bases, with 3 bases between them. Germline loops: CDR1 SGDLS, CDR2 YYNGEE. CDR3 region: CASSVAPNTGELFF. In DNA form, the CDR3 reads TGTGCCAGCAGCGTAGCACCGAACACCGGGGAGCTGTTTTTT.

J is TRBJ2-7 and V is TRBV5-6, with 9 bases aligning to TRBD2. The CDR3 loop spans 14 amino acids. CDR1 and CDR2 (germline): SGHDT, YYEEEE. V gave up 2 bases and J gave up 6 bases; unmatched junction bases: 6. The CDR3 coding sequence is TGTGCCAGCAGCTTTAGCGGGAGTCGTGCCGAGCAGTACTTC. Translated: CASSFSGSRAEQYF.

As for this clonotype: Mismatch with germline at one junction end may stem from a read error. The V gene is TRBV12-3 or TRBV12-4, the J gene TRBJ2-3, with 8 bases lining up with TRBD2. This CDR3 is built from 14 residues. The CDR3 coding sequence is TGTGCCAGCCGAGGGAGCGGGGGCACAGATGCGCAGTATTTT. It codes for CASRGSGGTDAQYF.

The V and J genes are TRBV6-5 and TRBJ2-3; 8 bases agree with TRBD1. Trimming removed 0 bases from V and 2 bases from J; junction bases left unmatched: 4. CDR1 is MNHEY and CDR2 is SVGAGI in the germline V gene. The CDR3 is 16 amino acids. CDR3 sequence reads: CASSYSTGVITDTQYF. In DNA form, the CDR3 reads TGTGCCAGCAGTTACTCGACAGGGGTAATCACAGATACGCAGTATTTT.

The CDR3 is CASSSGQGTEKLFF. DNA of the CDR3: TGCGCCAGCAGCTCAGGACAGGGTACTGAAAAACTGTTTTTT. The V gene is TRBV5-1, the J gene TRBJ1-4; 8 bases line up with TRBD1. Germline V gene sequence: CDR1 SGHRS, CDR2 YFSETQ. V shed 3 bases, J shed 7 bases, and the junction held 5 bases outside the gene matches. CDR3 size: 14 residues.

This clonotype has a count of ten or more. The genes are TRBV28 and TRBJ1-2; D perhaps matches TRBD1 (5 bases). The V end lost 10 bases, the J end lost 8 bases, and 11 bases lay between the germline ends. The germline gives CDR1 MDHEN, CDR2 SYDVKM. The CDR3 has 10 amino acids. CDR3 loop: CATGQGGYTF. The DNA for the CDR3 is TGTGCCACCGGGCAGGGCGGCTACACCTTC.

This clonotype was counted a few times. The germline gene is not matched at one end of the junction; a read error may be the cause. The chain uses TRBV27 and TRBJ2-6, with 10 bases lining up with TRBD1. Germline values: CDR1 MNHEY, CDR2 SMNVEV (reference sequence). The CDR3 length is 14 residues. The chain's CDR3 is CTSRFTGTGDVLTF. For the CDR3, the DNA is TGTACCAGCAGATTTACCGGGACAGGGGACGTCCTGACTTTC.

Notes on this clonotype: The junction and the germline gene differ at one end; a read error may be behind it. V gene TRBV27 combines with J gene TRBJ2-1; TRBD2 aligns across 7 bases. CDR1 is MNHEY and CDR2 is SMNVEV in the germline V gene (reference sequence). The CDR3 consists of 15 residues. The CDR3 region is CANSLIPLAANEQFF. The CDR3, as DNA: TGTGCCAACAGTTTAATCCCTCTAGCGGCCAATGAGCAGTTCTTC.

CDR3 amino acids: CAISPQGANTEAFF. The CDR3 bases are TGTGCCATCAGCCCACAGGGGGCGAACACTGAAGCTTTCTTT. The chain carries TRBV10-3 and TRBJ1-1, with TRBD1 identical over 9 bases. V gave up 6 bases and J gave up 1 base; unmatched junction bases: 3. The CDR3 covers 14 residues. Looked up from germline, CDR1 is ENHRY and CDR2 is SYGVKD.

The chain joins TRBV4-1 to TRBJ1-5; D remains unclear. Trimming shortened V by 1 base and J by 4 bases, and 11 bases separated the two germline ends. Germline CDR1 is MGHRA and CDR2 is YSYEKL. The CDR3 contains 15 residues. The CDR3 protein is CASSQGEDRNQPQHF. The CDR3 region has the DNA TGCGCCAGCAGCCAAGGAGAGGACCGGAATCAGCCCCAGCATTTT.

The chain joins TRBV5-1 to TRBJ2-2; 12 positions agree with TRBD2. J was trimmed by 8 bases and V by 4 bases; bases with no gene match: 6. CDR3 length: 15 residues. Germline V lookup: CDR1 SGHRS, CDR2 YFSETQ. This CDR3 is CASSAGLAGFGELFF. The DNA of the CDR3 is TGCGCCAGCAGCGCCGGACTAGCGGGGTTTGGGGAGCTGTTTTTT.

In its sample, this clonotype was seen many times. This chain uses TRBV29-1 with TRBJ2-7; 7 bases match TRBD1. Losses at the gene ends were 7 bases for V and 5 bases for J; bases not matched to a gene: 2. There are 10 residues in the CDR3. The V gene's germline CDR1 is SQVTM and CDR2 ANQGSEA. The CDR3 nucleotides are TGCAGCGCCGACAGGGACGAGCAGTACTTC. Its protein is CSADRDEQYF.

Concerning this clonotype itself: A much larger clonotype is one base distant, so this may be a read error. V usage is TRBV20-1 and J usage is TRBJ2-7; TRBD2 is a possible D gene (6 bases). Germline V gene sequence: CDR1 DFQATT, CDR2 SNEGSKA (reference sequence). The CDR3 contains 12 residues. Trimming cost V 6 bases and J 3 bases, with 12 bases left between them. CDR3 in DNA: TGCAGTGCCGGGGACTCCGACTACGAGCAGTACTTC. Translating it yields CSAGDSDYEQYF.

This sequence joins TRBV6-6 and TRBJ2-7; D is uncertain. CDR3 length: 15 residues. Trimming pared 5 bases from V and 0 bases from J, leaving 14 bases between. Per the germline V gene, CDR1 is MNHNY and CDR2 is SVGAGI (reference sequence). The CDR3 loop is CASSLGGAPSYEQYF. The CDR3 DNA sequence: TGTGCCAGCAGTCTTGGCGGTGCCCCCTCCTACGAGCAGTACTTC.

The rearrangement links TRBV5-1 to TRBJ2-4, with 8 bases identical to TRBD1. The closer fit of TRBJ2-7 to the DNA end suggests the J call may be wrong. Germline V lookup: CDR1 SGHRS, CDR2 YFSETQ. This CDR3 is built from 14 residues. DNA of the CDR3: TGCGCCAGCAGCGAAAGGACAGGGACCTACGAGCAGTACTTC. Its translation is CASSERTGTYEQYF.